This T cell receptor beta chain originates from a study of regulatory T cells in long-lasting Graves disease. Trimming pared 3 bases from V and 5 bases from J, leaving 13 bases between. CDR3 length: 14 amino acids. Per the germline V gene, CDR1 is MNHEY and CDR2 is SMNVEV (reference sequence). Combining iRepertoire HTBI primers with Arm-PCR of CDR3 regions, the authors built TCR beta libraries. TCRdb re-analysed the multiplex PCR reads in MiXCR, keeping a single row per CDR3 protein. The data hold about 470,000 distinct CDR3 sequences, with 20% observed a single time. This clonotype was counted many times. What it binds is not known. Sample time point: persistent/refractory GD, antithyroid drugs over 5 years with positive TRAb. Extracted RNA from PBMCs served as the source of the TCR library. Clinicians diagnosed Graves' disease using American Thyroid Association guidelines. Study-wide results and caveats: Newly diagnosed disease favored TRBV20-1 and TRBJ2-1 over persistent disease.

The chain is built from TRBV27 and TRBJ2-5, with D perhaps assigned TRBD1 or TRBD2 (5 bases each). This TCR was recovered from a female donor with Graves disease. The material sequenced was peripheral blood mononuclear cells (PBMCs), taken when the disease was refractory, from a patient treated with antithyroid drugs. The CDR3, as DNA: TGTGCCAGCAGTTTTTTTTCCGGGGCCGAGACCCAGTACTTC. Protein product: CASSFFSGAETQYF.